Listed below are T cell receptor beta chains from one sample, sequenced in a study of blood T cell repertoires in COVID-19. Using immunoSEQ multiplex PCR, the repertoire was profiled, and TCRdb retains in-frame clones only, with some absent. This sample yields approximately 470,000 clones, of which approximately 90% are seen a single time; about 0.7% belongs to the top ten. Source material: PBMCs or T cells enriched from blood (not recorded which). These receptors all stem from a woman aged 18 to 35 who had recovered from COVID-19. The CDR3 runs from the conserved cysteine through the conserved F or W. The order of the fields is D gene, J gene, clone size, V gene, CDR3 length, CDR3 protein, CDR3 DNA. The D gene is left open where the match is weak. Size is stated for part of the rows, as once, few or many counts, or as a class when the clone is expanded.

D gene: NA; J gene: TRBJ2-1; clone size: NA; V gene: TRBV6-5; CDR3 length: 12; CDR3 protein: CASTSGSNEQFF; CDR3 DNA: TGTGCCAGCACCTCCGGGAGTAATGAGCAGTTCTTC
D gene: NA; J gene: TRBJ1-6; clone size: NA; V gene: TRBV28; CDR3 length: 17; CDR3 protein: CASSGRLLVPYNSPLHF; CDR3 DNA: TGTGCCAGCAGTGGCAGACTCCTGGTCCCCTATAATTCACCCCTCCACTTT
D gene: TRBD1; J gene: TRBJ2-6; clone size: few; V gene: TRBV4-1; CDR3 length: 19; CDR3 protein: CASSHGLLRGKAGANVLTF; CDR3 DNA: TGCGCCAGCAGCCATGGGCTTCTCAGGGGGAAAGCTGGGGCCAACGTCCTGACTTTC
D gene: NA; J gene: TRBJ2-7; clone size: NA; V gene: TRBV5-4; CDR3 length: 15; CDR3 protein: CASSYPGKEPHEQYF; CDR3 DNA: TGTGCCAGCAGCTACCCCGGGAAGGAACCCCACGAGCAGTACTTC
D gene: TRBD2; J gene: TRBJ2-5; clone size: NA; V gene: TRBV7-2; CDR3 length: 15; CDR3 protein: CASTPLAGRQETQYF; CDR3 DNA: TGTGCCAGCACTCCCTTAGCGGGGCGCCAAGAGACCCAGTACTTC
D gene: NA; J gene: TRBJ1-5; clone size: NA; V gene: TRBV28; CDR3 length: 12; CDR3 protein: CAHGDNNQPQHF; CDR3 DNA: TGTGCTCATGGGGACAACAATCAGCCCCAGCATTTT
D gene: NA; J gene: TRBJ1-6; clone size: once; V gene: TRBV25-1; CDR3 length: 15; CDR3 protein: CASSESGRADSPLHF; CDR3 DNA: TGTGCCAGCAGTGAATCCGGCAGGGCGGATTCACCCCTCCACTTT
D gene: NA; J gene: TRBJ2-1; clone size: NA; V gene: TRBV4-1; CDR3 length: 14; CDR3 protein: CASSQVLGHHEQFF; CDR3 DNA: TGCGCCAGCAGCCAAGTTTTGGGACACCATGAGCAGTTCTTC
D gene: NA; J gene: TRBJ1-5; clone size: NA; V gene: TRBV5-8; CDR3 length: 17; CDR3 protein: CASSLDTAGALNQPQHF; CDR3 DNA: TGTGCCAGCAGCTTGGATACCGCAGGGGCGCTAAATCAGCCCCAGCATTTT
D gene: TRBD1; J gene: TRBJ1-6; clone size: NA; V gene: TRBV7-9; CDR3 length: 17; CDR3 protein: CASSLADTGGDNSPLHF; CDR3 DNA: TGTGCCAGCAGCTTAGCTGATACAGGGGGCGATAATTCACCCCTCCACTTT
D gene: NA; J gene: TRBJ2-7; clone size: NA; V gene: TRBV10-2; CDR3 length: 13; CDR3 protein: CASASGGPYEQYF; CDR3 DNA: TGCGCCAGCGCCTCGGGGGGCCCCTACGAGCAGTACTTC
D gene: TRBD1; J gene: TRBJ1-2; clone size: NA; V gene: TRBV5-4; CDR3 length: 16; CDR3 protein: CASSLGTAGGNYGYTF; CDR3 DNA: TGTGCCAGCAGCTTGGGGACGGCAGGGGGTAACTATGGCTACACCTTC